Listed below are T cell receptor beta chains from one sample, sequenced in a study of beta chain features in type 1 diabetes. The repertoire was sequenced with immunoSEQ multiplex PCR; TCRdb's copy has only in-frame clones and lacks some. The data show 630,000 or so clones, 11% to 15% seen once. Sequencing was performed on naive CD4+ T cells from blood. The receptors come from a man in his late teens or twenties with type 1 diabetes. Each CDR3 is given with its conserved first and last residue. Fields, in order: V gene, J gene, CDR3 length, CDR3 protein.

v_gene: TRBV28
j_gene: TRBJ1-1
len: 14
CDR3aa: CASSSGGQNTEAFF

v_gene: TRBV9
j_gene: TRBJ1-1
len: 15
CDR3aa: CASSAGGPVGIEAFF

v_gene: TRBV15
j_gene: TRBJ1-5
len: 14
CDR3aa: CATSRDLTDQPQHF

v_gene: TRBV30
j_gene: TRBJ2-3
len: 14
CDR3aa: CAWRLAGSTDTQYF

v_gene: TRBV19
j_gene: TRBJ2-7
len: 13
CDR3aa: CASSHRDAYEQYF

v_gene: TRBV6-1
j_gene: TRBJ1-1
len: 15
CDR3aa: CASSKRQGLNTEAFF

v_gene: TRBV6-6
j_gene: TRBJ2-5
len: 15
CDR3aa: CASSLSGGPQETQYF

v_gene: TRBV28
j_gene: TRBJ2-3
len: 16
CDR3aa: CASSLVSGFSTDTQYF

v_gene: TRBV2
j_gene: TRBJ1-2
len: 10
CDR3aa: CASSLQGYTF

v_gene: TRBV30
j_gene: TRBJ1-1
len: 13
CDR3aa: CAWSVSEGTEAFF

v_gene: TRBV29-1
j_gene: TRBJ2-3
len: 11
CDR3aa: CSGDYTDTQYF

v_gene: TRBV5-6
j_gene: TRBJ2-6
len: 15
CDR3aa: CASTRGPSGANVLTF

v_gene: TRBV7-3
j_gene: TRBJ2-2
len: 16
CDR3aa: CASTPRQGPNTGELFF

v_gene: TRBV6-1
j_gene: TRBJ2-3
len: 18
CDR3aa: CASSEVLIHRLSTDTQYF

v_gene: TRBV9
j_gene: TRBJ2-2
len: 20
CDR3aa: CASSVEESLENYTNTGELFF

v_gene: TRBV7-9
j_gene: TRBJ2-7
len: 14
CDR3aa: CASSPGTGLNEQYF

v_gene: TRBV18
j_gene: TRBJ2-1
len: 12
CDR3aa: CASSPVTPGQFF

v_gene: TRBV19
j_gene: TRBJ2-7
len: 14
CDR3aa: CASSISRFSYEQYF